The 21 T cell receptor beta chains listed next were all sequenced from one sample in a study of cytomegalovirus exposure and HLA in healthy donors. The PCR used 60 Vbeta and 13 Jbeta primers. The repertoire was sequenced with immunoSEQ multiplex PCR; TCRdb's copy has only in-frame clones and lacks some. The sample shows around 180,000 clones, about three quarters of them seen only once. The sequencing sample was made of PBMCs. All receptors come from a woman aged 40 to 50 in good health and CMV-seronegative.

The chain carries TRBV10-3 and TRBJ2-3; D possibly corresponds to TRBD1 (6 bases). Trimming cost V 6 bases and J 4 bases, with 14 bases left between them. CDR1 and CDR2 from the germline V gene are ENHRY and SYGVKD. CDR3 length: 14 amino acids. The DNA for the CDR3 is TGTGCCATCAGCAGGGGAGACGGCGCAGATACGCAGTATTTT. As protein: CAISRGDGADTQYF.

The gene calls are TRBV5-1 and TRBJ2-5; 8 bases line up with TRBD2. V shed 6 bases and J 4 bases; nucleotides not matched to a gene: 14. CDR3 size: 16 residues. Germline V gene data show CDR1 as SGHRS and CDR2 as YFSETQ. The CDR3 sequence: CASIPAGGAVRETQYF. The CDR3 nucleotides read TGCGCCAGCATTCCGGCGGGAGGTGCCGTCCGAGAGACCCAGTACTTC.

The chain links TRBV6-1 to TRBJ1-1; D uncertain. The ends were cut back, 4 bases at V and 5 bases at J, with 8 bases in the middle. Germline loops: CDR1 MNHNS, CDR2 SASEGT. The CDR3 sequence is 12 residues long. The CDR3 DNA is TGTGCCAGCAGTGTAGGCGGGACTGAAGCTTTCTTT. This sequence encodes CASSVGGTEAFF.

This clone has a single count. The chain's CDR3 is CSVLLGLAGKGVEDTQYF. The CDR3 DNA sequence: TGCAGCGTCCTGCTCGGACTAGCGGGAAAGGGGGTCGAGGATACGCAGTATTTT. The V gene is TRBV29-1, the J gene TRBJ2-3, with 12 bases that match TRBD2. Looked up from germline, CDR1 is SQVTM and CDR2 is ANQGSEA. The junction had 19 bases not matched to a gene; V was cut back by 6 bases and J by 6 bases. There are 18 residues in the CDR3.

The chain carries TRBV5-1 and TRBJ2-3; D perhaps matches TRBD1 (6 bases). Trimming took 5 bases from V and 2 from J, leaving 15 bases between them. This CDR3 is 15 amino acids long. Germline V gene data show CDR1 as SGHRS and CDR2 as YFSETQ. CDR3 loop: CASRWQGQNTDTQYF. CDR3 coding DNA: TGCGCCAGCAGGTGGCAGGGACAAAACACAGATACGCAGTATTTT.

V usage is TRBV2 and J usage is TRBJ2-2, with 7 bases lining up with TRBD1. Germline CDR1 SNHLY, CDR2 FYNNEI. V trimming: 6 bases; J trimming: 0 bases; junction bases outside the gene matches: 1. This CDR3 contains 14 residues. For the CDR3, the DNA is TGTGCCAGCAGAGGGGGCGCGAACACCGGGGAGCTGTTTTTT. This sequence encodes CASRGGANTGELFF.

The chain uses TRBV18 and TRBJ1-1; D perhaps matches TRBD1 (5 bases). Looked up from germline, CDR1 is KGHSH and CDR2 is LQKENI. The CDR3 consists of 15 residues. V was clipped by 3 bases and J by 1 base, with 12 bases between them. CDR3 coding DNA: TGTGCCAGCTCACCTCAGGGACTCCAGAACACTGAAGCTTTCTTT. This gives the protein CASSPQGLQNTEAFF. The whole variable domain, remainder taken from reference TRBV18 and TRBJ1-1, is NAGVMQNPRHLVRRRGQEARLRCSPMKGHSHVYWYRQLPEEGLKFMVYLQKENIIDESGMPKERFSAEFPKEGPSILRIQQVVRGDSAAYFCASSPQGLQNTEAFFGQGTRLTVV.

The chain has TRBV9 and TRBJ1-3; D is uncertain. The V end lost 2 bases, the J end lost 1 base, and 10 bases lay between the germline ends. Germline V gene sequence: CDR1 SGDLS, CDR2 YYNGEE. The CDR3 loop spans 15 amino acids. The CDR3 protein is CASSVHAGSGNTIYF. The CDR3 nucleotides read TGTGCCAGCAGCGTTCATGCGGGTTCTGGAAACACCATATATTTT.

The CDR3 sequence: CASRFRDRGPNTEAFF. DNA of the CDR3: TGTGCCAGCAGGTTCCGGGACAGGGGGCCGAACACTGAAGCTTTCTTT. The V call is TRBV5-8, the J call TRBJ1-1; TRBD1 agrees at 12 bases. The germline gives CDR1 SGHTS, CDR2 YDEGEE. The CDR3 is 16 amino acids. V was clipped by 5 bases and J by 1 base; unmatched bases: 6.

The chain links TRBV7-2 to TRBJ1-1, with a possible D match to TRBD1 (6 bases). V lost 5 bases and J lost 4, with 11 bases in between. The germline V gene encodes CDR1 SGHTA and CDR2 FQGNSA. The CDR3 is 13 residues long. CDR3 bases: TGTGCCAGCAGCGCCACAGGGCCCACTGAAGCTTTCTTT. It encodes CASSATGPTEAFF. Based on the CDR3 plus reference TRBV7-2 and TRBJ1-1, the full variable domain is GAGVSQSPSNKVTEKGKDVELRCDPISGHTALYWYRQSLGQGLEFLIYFQGNSAPDKSGLPSDRFSAERTGGSVSTLTIQRTQQEDSAVYLCASSATGPTEAFFGQGTRLTVV.

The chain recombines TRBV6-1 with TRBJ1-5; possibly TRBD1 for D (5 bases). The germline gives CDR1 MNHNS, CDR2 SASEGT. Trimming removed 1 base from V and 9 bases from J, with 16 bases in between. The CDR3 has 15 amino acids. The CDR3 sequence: CASSEGRSHGGPQHF. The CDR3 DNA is TGTGCCAGCAGTGAAGGCCGGTCCCACGGGGGGCCCCAGCATTTT.

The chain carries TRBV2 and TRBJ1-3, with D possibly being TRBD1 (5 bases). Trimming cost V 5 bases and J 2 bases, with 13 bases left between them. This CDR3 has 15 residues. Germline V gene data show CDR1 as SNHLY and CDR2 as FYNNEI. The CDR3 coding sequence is TGTGCCAGCAGTCAAGACAGTCCGCCTGGAAACACCATATATTTT. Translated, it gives CASSQDSPPGNTIYF.

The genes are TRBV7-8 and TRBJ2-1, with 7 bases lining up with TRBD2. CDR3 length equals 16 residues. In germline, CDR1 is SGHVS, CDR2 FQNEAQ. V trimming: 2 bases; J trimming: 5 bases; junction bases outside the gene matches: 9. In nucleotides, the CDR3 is TGTGCCAGCAGCTTACGCTCAGCGGGGCCCAACAATGAGCAGTTCTTC. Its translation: CASSLRSAGPNNEQFF.

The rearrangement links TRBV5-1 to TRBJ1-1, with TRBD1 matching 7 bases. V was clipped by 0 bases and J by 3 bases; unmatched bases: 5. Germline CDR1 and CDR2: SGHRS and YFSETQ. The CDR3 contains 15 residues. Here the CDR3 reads CASSLADQGDTEAFF. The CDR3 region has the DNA TGCGCCAGCAGCTTGGCGGATCAGGGGGACACTGAAGCTTTCTTT.

CDR3 sequence (DNA): TGTGCCAGCAGCTGGCGGGGATACCTAAGCACAGATACGCAGTATTTT. Translation: CASSWRGYLSTDTQYF. This chain uses TRBV7-9 with TRBJ2-3; D may be TRBD2 (6 bases). CDR3 size: 16 residues. V was shortened by 4 bases and J by 0 bases, with 14 bases between the two germline ends. Germline V CDR1 and CDR2: SEHNR, FQNEAQ (reference sequence).

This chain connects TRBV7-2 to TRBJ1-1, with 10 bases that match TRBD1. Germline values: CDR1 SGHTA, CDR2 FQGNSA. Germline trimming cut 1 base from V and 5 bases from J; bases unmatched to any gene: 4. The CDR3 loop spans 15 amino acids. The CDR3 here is CASSLGGQGYTEAFF. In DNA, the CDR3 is TGTGCCAGCAGCTTAGGGGGACAGGGGTATACTGAAGCTTTCTTT.

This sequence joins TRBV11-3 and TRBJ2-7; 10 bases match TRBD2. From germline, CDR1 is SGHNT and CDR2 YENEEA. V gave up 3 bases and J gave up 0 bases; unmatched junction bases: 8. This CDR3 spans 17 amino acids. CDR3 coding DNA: TGTGCCAGCAGCTTTCGATTAGCGGGAGGTTCCTCCTACGAGCAGTACTTC. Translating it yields CASSFRLAGGSSYEQYF.

Written as DNA, the CDR3 is TGTGCCTGGAGTCCGGGACTAGCGGGAGGCGAGCAGTACTTC. This translates into CAWSPGLAGGEQYF. The chain employs TRBV30 and TRBJ2-5, with 15 bases matching TRBD2. The DNA matches TRBJ2-7 better at its end, which makes the J call doubtful. Germline V gene sequence: CDR1 GTSNPN, CDR2 SVGIG (reference sequence). This CDR3 is 14 amino acids long.

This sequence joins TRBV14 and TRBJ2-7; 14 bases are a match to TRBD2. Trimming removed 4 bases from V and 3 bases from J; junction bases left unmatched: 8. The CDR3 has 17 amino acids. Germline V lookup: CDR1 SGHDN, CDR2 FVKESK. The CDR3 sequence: CASSPGLAGEDLYEQYV. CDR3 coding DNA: TGTGCCAGCAGCCCGGGACTAGCGGGAGAGGATCTCTACGAGCAGTACGTC.

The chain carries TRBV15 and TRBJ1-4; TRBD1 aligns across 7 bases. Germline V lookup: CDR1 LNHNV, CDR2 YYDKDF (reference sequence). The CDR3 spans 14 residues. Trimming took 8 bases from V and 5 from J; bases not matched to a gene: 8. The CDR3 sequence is CATALTGQNEKLFF. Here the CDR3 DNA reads TGTGCCACCGCCCTGACGGGACAGAATGAAAAACTGTTTTTT. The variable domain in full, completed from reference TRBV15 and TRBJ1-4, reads DAMVIQNPRYQVTQFGKPVTLSCSQTLNHNVMYWYQQKSSQAPKLLFHYYDKDFNNEADTPDNFQSRRPNTSFCFLDIRSPGLGDTAMYLCATALTGQNEKLFFGSGTQLSVL.

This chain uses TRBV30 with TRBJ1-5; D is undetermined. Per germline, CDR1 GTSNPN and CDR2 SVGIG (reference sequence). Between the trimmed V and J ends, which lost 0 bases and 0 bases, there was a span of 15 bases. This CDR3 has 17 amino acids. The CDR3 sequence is CAWSVFAPLSSNQPQHF. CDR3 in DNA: TGTGCCTGGAGTGTATTTGCCCCTCTCAGTAGCAATCAGCCCCAGCATTTT.